This TCR beta chain stems from a study of cytomegalovirus exposure and HLA in healthy donors. Study-wide points: Cytomegalovirus association was listed for 150 to 200 TCR beta chains. Serostatus for CMV was the only available immune exposure information. Looking again later, the authors saw that most CMV-associated TCR beta chains seemed HLA-restricted.

With regard to this clone: Antigen specificity is unknown.

Vbeta (60) and Jbeta (13) primers were used in the PCR. The protocol was immunoSEQ multiplex PCR, while the TCRdb copy is restricted to in-frame clones and leaves out a portion. The sample carries under 300,000 clones, under 80% recorded once. Losses at the gene ends were 1 base for V and 4 bases for J; bases not matched to a gene: 4. This CDR3 spans 16 amino acids. The germline gives CDR1 MNHEY, CDR2 SMNVEV (reference sequence). Material for sequencing was PBMCs. The receptor comes from a female donor in good health and CMV-seronegative. The J gene is TRBJ2-1, the V gene TRBV27; 10 bases match TRBD1. The CDR3 loop reads CASSLLGTGAYNEQFF. The CDR3 nucleotides are TGTGCCAGCAGTTTATTGGGGACAGGGGCGTACAATGAGCAGTTCTTC.